A single sample is the source of the 16 T cell receptor beta chains below, sequenced in a study of cytomegalovirus exposure and HLA in healthy donors. The PCR employed 60 Vbeta primers together with 13 Jbeta primers. Assay used: immunoSEQ multiplex PCR; TCRdb lists only in-frame clones, some missing. The table has 150,000 to 200,000 clones, roughly 88% seen once. Sequencing input: PBMCs. The receptors were sampled from a man younger than 30 in good health and CMV-seropositive.

The V and J genes are TRBV5-1 and TRBJ1-5; a possible D gene is TRBD1 (5 bases). This CDR3 has 18 amino acids. The V end lost 2 bases, the J end lost 6 bases, and 24 bases lay between the germline ends. The germline V gene encodes CDR1 SGHRS and CDR2 YFSETQ. In DNA form, the CDR3 reads TGCGCCAGCAGCTTTGGCTGGGGGGAGAGGGTAAAGAGTCAGCCCCAGCATTTT. As protein: CASSFGWGERVKSQPQHF.

The CDR3 DNA sequence: TGTGCCAGCAGCGGACAGACGGGACAGGGCTGGCATAGCACAGATACGCAGTATTTT. Its protein is CASSGQTGQGWHSTDTQYF. The rearrangement links TRBV7-6 to TRBJ2-3; 9 bases agree with TRBD1. J was trimmed by 0 bases and V by 5 bases; bases with no gene match: 15. This CDR3 is built from 19 residues. Germline V lookup: CDR1 SGHVS, CDR2 FNYEAQ.

The rearrangement uses TRBV2 and TRBJ2-2; maybe TRBD2 (7 bases). The CDR3 totals 16 residues. The V end lost 0 bases, the J end lost 6 bases, and 14 bases lay between the germline ends. Germline V gene sequence: CDR1 SNHLY, CDR2 FYNNEI. The CDR3 spells CASSEARGGVAGELFF. The DNA of the CDR3 is TGTGCCAGCAGTGAAGCGAGGGGGGGGGTAGCCGGGGAGCTGTTTTTT.

The CDR3 is CASSYGQPNTEAFF. The CDR3 DNA reads as TGTGCCAGCAGCTACGGACAGCCGAACACTGAAGCTTTCTTT. The chain has TRBV6-5 and TRBJ1-1; maybe TRBD1 (6 bases). The CDR3 spans 14 residues. Germline V lookup: CDR1 MNHEY, CDR2 SVGAGI. Trimming left V 6 bases short and J 1 base short, with 12 bases between.

The rearrangement uses TRBV2 and TRBJ2-3, with TRBD2 matching 14 bases. The CDR3 runs to 16 residues. Trimming cost V 8 bases and J 3 bases; bases outside gene matches: 7. Germline values: CDR1 SNHLY, CDR2 FYNNEI. CDR3: CASGLTSGGATDTQYF. As DNA, the CDR3 is TGTGCCAGCGGGTTGACTAGCGGGGGGGCAACAGATACGCAGTATTTT.

As concerns this clone: Compared with germline, one end of the junction differs, possibly owing to a read error. The chain's CDR3 is CASSSGRGFTGELFF. The CDR3 DNA reads as TGTGCTAGCAGCTCCGGCAGGGGATTCACCGGGGAGCTGTTTTTT. The chain combines TRBV7-7 with TRBJ2-2; D perhaps matches TRBD1 (6 bases). Looked up from germline, CDR1 is SSHAT and CDR2 is FNYEAQ (reference sequence). The CDR3 has 15 amino acids.

This clone was seen once. The chain joins TRBV5-1 to TRBJ2-3; 9 nucleotides line up with TRBD1. The CDR3 spans 14 residues. Looked up from germline, CDR1 is SGHRS and CDR2 is YFSETQ. Trimming cost V 3 bases and J 5 bases; bases outside gene matches: 4. The CDR3 coding sequence is TGCGCCAGCAGCTCGGGACAGGGTAAAGATACGCAGTATTTT. Its translation is CASSSGQGKDTQYF.

The chain links TRBV6-4 to TRBJ2-1, with TRBD2 matching 9 bases. This CDR3 is 15 amino acids long. V lost 5 bases and J lost 3; bases outside the gene matches: 5. Germline loops: CDR1 MRHNA, CDR2 SNTAGT. This CDR3 reads CASSTLAGDYNEQFF. The CDR3 nucleotides read TGTGCCAGCAGTACCTTAGCGGGGGACTACAATGAGCAGTTCTTC.

The chain combines TRBV7-8 with TRBJ2-2, with D perhaps TRBD1 (6 bases). The CDR3 length is 14 residues. The germline V gene has CDR1 SGHVS and CDR2 FQNEAQ. V shed 5 bases and J shed 1 base, with 8 bases lying between them. CDR3 bases: TGTGCCAGCAGCCCGGGACAGAACACCGGGGAGCTGTTTTTT. This encodes CASSPGQNTGELFF.

The chain carries TRBV21-1 and TRBJ2-3; the table's D call, TRBD1, has no DNA check behind it. TRBV21-1 is a pseudogene. This CDR3 has 16 residues. The CDR3 region has the DNA TGTGCCAGCAGCAAACTCCGGGACAGGGGAGGTGATACGCAGTATTTT. Protein sequence: CASSKLRDRGGDTQYF.

The gene calls are TRBV4-1 and TRBJ2-1, with D possibly matching TRBD2 (7 bases). Trimming took off 2 bases at V and 8 bases at J, with 19 bases between the two ends. The CDR3 has 16 residues. CDR1 and CDR2 (germline): MGHRA, YSYEKL. The CDR3 nucleotides are TGCGCCAGCAGCCAACCTGTTCGGGGGGCGTTTGATGAGCAGTTCTTC. It translates to CASSQPVRGAFDEQFF.

V and J are TRBV15 and TRBJ1-3; TRBD1 might be the D (5 bases). Germline CDR1 is LNHNV and CDR2 is YYDKDF (reference sequence). This CDR3 has 15 residues. The V and J ends lost 4 bases and 0 bases respectively, with 10 bases between them. CDR3 sequence reads: CATSTGALSGNTIYF. The CDR3 DNA reads as TGTGCCACCAGCACTGGGGCCCTCTCTGGAAACACCATATATTTT.

The rearrangement links TRBV19 to TRBJ2-1; 9 positions match TRBD2. This CDR3 spans 13 amino acids. The J segment lost 4 bases and the V segment lost 7 bases, leaving 2 bases of the junction unmatched. The V gene's germline CDR1 is LNHDA and CDR2 SQIVND (reference sequence). CDR3 coding DNA: TGTGCCAGTAAGCTAGCGGGGTACAATGAGCAGTTCTTC. Translated, it gives CASKLAGYNEQFF.

The V call is TRBV7-8, the J call TRBJ1-1; no clear D gene. Germline assignment: CDR1 SGHVS and CDR2 FQNEAQ. Trimming removed 1 base from V and 6 bases from J, with 21 bases in between. This CDR3 comprises 17 residues. Here the CDR3 DNA reads TGTGCCAGCAGCTTAGTACGTTTTAGGGCGCCGGGGTCTGAAGCTTTCTTT. It yields the protein CASSLVRFRAPGSEAFF.

The gene calls are TRBV5-1 and TRBJ2-3, with 7 bases matching TRBD2. The CDR3 loop spans 19 amino acids. V gave up 4 bases and J gave up 0 bases; unmatched junction bases: 17. CDR1 is SGHRS, CDR2 YFSETQ, per germline. This chain's CDR3 is CASSPRTSAGPSSTDTQYF. The CDR3 region has the DNA TGCGCCAGCAGCCCCAGAACTAGCGCGGGGCCCTCTAGCACAGATACGCAGTATTTT. The whole variable domain, remainder taken from reference TRBV5-1 and TRBJ2-3, is KAGVTQTPRYLIKTRGQQVTLSCSPISGHRSVSWYQQTPGQGLQFLFEYFSETQRNKGNFPGRFSGRQFSNSRSEMNVSTLELGDSALYLCASSPRTSAGPSSTDTQYFGPGTRLTVL.

This chain links TRBV10-3 with TRBJ1-2; TRBD1 aligns across 8 bases. Germline assignment: CDR1 ENHRY and CDR2 SYGVKD. V lost 6 bases, J lost 8 bases, and 8 bases stayed unmatched. The CDR3 has 13 residues. CDR3 in DNA: TGTGCCATCAGCGAAACAGGGGGGGACGGCTACACCTTC. Amino acids: CAISETGGDGYTF.